Following are 11 T cell receptor beta chains from one sample sequenced in a study of tissue T cells after allogeneic stem cell transplantation (dated by TCRdb to 2021 to 2024). The library was generated by the immunoSEQ multiplex PCR assay. TCRdb stores this immuneACCESS table with in-frame sequences only. Part of the clones is absent; in the studies checked, under half of the shortfall reflects unresolved V genes, and no reason is known for the rest. For this sample there are 25,000 or so clones; about 90% appear just once. The top ten hold about 2% of the sample. The time point label corresponds to: recipient (host-origin) PBMCs collected before allo-HCT. The material sequenced was blood, taken before transplantation. The receptors stem from a male donor at least 60 years old who later had graft-versus-host disease after an allogeneic stem cell transplant.

This chain joins TRBV2 and TRBJ2-2, with 9 bases fitting TRBD1. The CDR3 loop spans 15 amino acids. Germline CDR1 is SNHLY and CDR2 is FYNNEI. Germline trimming cut 4 bases from V and 5 bases from J; bases unmatched to any gene: 5. CDR3 in amino acids: CASSGGTGRTGELFF. The CDR3 DNA follows: TGTGCCAGCAGTGGGGGGACAGGGAGGACCGGGGAGCTGTTTTTT.

This sequence joins TRBV6-5 and TRBJ2-1; 7 bases line up with TRBD2. The ends lost 7 bases at V and 6 bases at J; junction bases unmatched: 12. The CDR3 totals 15 residues. CDR1 MNHEY and CDR2 SVGAGI come from the germline V gene. The CDR3 bases are TGTGCCAGCACCCTATTAGTGGGGGGGGTCAATGAGCAGTTCTTC. It codes for CASTLLVGGVNEQFF.

V usage is TRBV28 and J usage is TRBJ2-3; D is unresolved. CDR1 is MDHEN, CDR2 SYDVKM, per germline. The length of the CDR3 is 16 residues. Trimming stripped 10 bases from V and 1 base from J, with 21 bases between. The CDR3 DNA reads TGTGCCACTGGCTCGGTGCTCCGCCTCGGCACAGATACGCAGTATTTT. This codes for CATGSVLRLGTDTQYF.

This clone has just one count. V gene TRBV10-3 combines with J gene TRBJ1-5; 7 bases match TRBD1. CDR1 is ENHRY, CDR2 SYGVKD, per germline. The CDR3 contains 13 residues. The ends lost 8 bases at V and 0 bases at J; junction bases unmatched: 1. CDR3 coding DNA: TGTGCCATCGGGACAGATAGCAATCAGCCCCAGCATTTT. It encodes CAIGTDSNQPQHF.

The V and J genes are TRBV5-1 and TRBJ2-5, with 8 bases identical to TRBD2. The CDR3 sequence is 15 residues long. The V and J ends lost 1 base and 5 bases, in that order; junction bases with no gene match: 7. Per germline, CDR1 SGHRS and CDR2 YFSETQ. CDR3 amino acids: CASSLFSGISETQYF. The CDR3, as DNA: TGCGCCAGCAGCTTGTTTAGCGGGATATCGGAGACCCAGTACTTC.

The chain uses TRBV11-2 and TRBJ2-1; the D is unclear. Germline lookup yields CDR1 SGHAT and CDR2 FQNNGV. The CDR3 is 14 residues long. The V and J ends lost 2 bases and 9 bases respectively, with 14 bases between them. For the CDR3, the DNA is TGTGCCAGCAGCTTAAATAGAAACCCCGGTGAGCAGTTCTTC. Its protein product is CASSLNRNPGEQFF.

As regards this clone: One junction end disagrees with the germline gene, perhaps due to a read error. The V call is TRBV12-3 or TRBV12-4, the J call TRBJ1-1; 7 nucleotides match TRBD1. This CDR3 spans 13 amino acids. The CDR3 DNA reads as TGTGCCAGCAGTCCGACTCAAACCAGACAGGGTACCTTT. Protein sequence: CASSPTQTRQGTF.

This chain joins TRBV11-2 and TRBJ1-1, with 8 bases that match TRBD1. The CDR3 contains 15 residues. Germline values: CDR1 SGHAT, CDR2 FQNNGV. V dropped 2 bases and J dropped 8; count of bases not matched to a gene: 10. Here the CDR3 reads CASSLIPTGAREAFF. The CDR3 coding sequence is TGTGCCAGCAGCTTAATCCCGACAGGGGCTCGGGAAGCTTTCTTT.

The V and J genes are TRBV30 and TRBJ2-3, with D uncertain. Germline CDR1 is GTSNPN and CDR2 is SVGIG (reference sequence). The CDR3 has 11 residues. V lost 5 bases to trimming and J lost 4 bases, with 7 bases between them. In DNA, the CDR3 is TGTGCCTGGGACGGGTCAGATACGCAGTATTTT. Its protein is CAWDGSDTQYF. Variable domain in full (rest from reference TRBV30 and TRBJ2-3): SQTIHQWPATLVQPVGSPLSLECTVEGTSNPNLYWYRQAAGRGLQLLFYSVGIGQISSEVPQNLSASRPQDRQFILSSKKLLLSDSGFYLCAWDGSDTQYFGPGTRLTVL.

The chain links TRBV19 to TRBJ1-3; D is unclear. CDR3 size: 13 residues. V was cut by 10 bases and J by 6 bases, with 16 bases left in between. Germline lookup yields CDR1 LNHDA and CDR2 SQIVND (reference sequence). The CDR3 region is CATLGQFINTIYF. CDR3 DNA: TGTGCCACCCTGGGCCAATTCATAAACACCATATATTTT.

This chain links TRBV19 with TRBJ2-7, with 10 bases that match TRBD1. The CDR3 is made up of 16 amino acids. Germline CDR1 reads LNHDA; CDR2 reads SQIVND (reference sequence). The J segment lost 3 bases and the V segment lost 5 bases, leaving 10 bases of the junction unmatched. CDR3 nucleotide sequence: TGTGCCAGTAGTCCCAGGACAGGGGGAAGGAACTACGAGCAGTACTTC. Protein product: CASSPRTGGRNYEQYF.